This is a list of T cell receptor beta chains from one sample in a study of cytomegalovirus exposure and HLA in healthy donors. The assay was immunoSEQ multiplex PCR, and TCRdb's table has in-frame clones only and misses some. The sample carries about 95,000 clones, 78% recorded once. Sequenced input: PBMCs. These receptors came from a middle-aged woman in good health and CMV-seropositive. CDR3s include the opening cysteine and the closing phenylalanine or tryptophan. The D gene is left open where the match is weak. Where a row states a size, it is once, few, many or the class of an expanded clone; other rows omit it.

D	size	V	J	DNA	CDR3
TRBD2	-	TRBV7-9	TRBJ2-7	TGTGCCAGCAGCCAGGGACTAGCGGGAGTTTACGAGCAGTACTTC	CASSQGLAGVYEQYF
-	-	TRBV21-1	TRBJ1-5	TGTGCCAGTAAACCCGGCGGGCATTGGCAGCCCCAGCATTTT	CASKPGGHWQPQHF
TRBD1	-	TRBV9	TRBJ2-2	TGTGCCAGCAGCGTGGTACAGGGGGCTGACACCGGGGAGCTGTTTTTT	CASSVVQGADTGELFF
-	-	TRBV7-2	TRBJ1-1	TGTGCCAGCAGTTACACCATGAACACTGAAGCTTTCTTT	CASSYTMNTEAFF
TRBD2	-	TRBV5-1	TRBJ2-5	TGCGCCAGCAGCTTGGGATCTATAGCGGGAGGTGAGACCCAGTACTTC	CASSLGSIAGGETQYF
-	-	TRBV10-3	TRBJ2-7	TGTGCCATCAGTGCTGGGCTAGCGGAGCAGTACTTC	CAISAGLAEQYF
-	-	TRBV29-1	TRBJ2-1	TGCAGCGTTGATCTGGAGACTTCCTACAATGAGCAGTTCTTC	CSVDLETSYNEQFF
-	-	TRBV7-2	TRBJ2-1	TGTGCCAGCAGCTTACACCTGGGGCTGGAGAATGAGCAGTTCTTC	CASSLHLGLENEQFF
TRBD1	few	TRBV5-1	TRBJ2-3	TGCGCCAGCAGCCCGGACAGGGCTGGAGATACGCAGTATTTT	CASSPDRAGDTQYF
-	-	TRBV27	TRBJ2-5	TGTGCCAGCGCACAATCTCCAATACAAGAGACCCAGTACTTC	CASAQSPIQETQYF
-	-	TRBV2	TRBJ2-5	TGTGCCAGCAGTGTTTGGGACAACGAGACCCAGTACTTC	CASSVWDNETQYF
-	-	TRBV5-1	TRBJ2-3	TGCGCCAGCAGCTCGGAGGATACGCAGTATTTT	CASSSEDTQYF
-	few	TRBV5-4	TRBJ2-3	TGTGCCAGCAGCTTGACTGGCACAGATACGCAGTATTTT	CASSLTGTDTQYF
-	-	TRBV6-5	TRBJ2-7	TGTGCCAGCAGTTGGAACGGACAGACTACCTACGAGCAGTACTTC	CASSWNGQTTYEQYF
TRBD1	-	TRBV5-1	TRBJ2-2	TGCGCCAGCACAGGGACAGTCGGCGCCGGGGAGCTGTTTTTT	CASTGTVGAGELFF
TRBD1	-	TRBV6-5	TRBJ1-5	TGTGCCAGCAGTACGACAGGGACGAGCAATCAGCCCCAGCATTTT	CASSTTGTSNQPQHF
TRBD1	-	TRBV6-1	TRBJ1-2	TGTGCCAGCAGTGAAATCGGGACAGCTAACTATGGCTACACCTTC	CASSEIGTANYGYTF
TRBD2	few	TRBV28	TRBJ2-3	TGTGCCAGCAGTTCGTCGGAGCGGGGGGGATATTTT	CASSSSERGGYF
-	-	TRBV7-9	TRBJ2-7	TGTGCCAGCACCCCCGCTAGCGTTGTCTCCTACGAGCAGTACTTC	CASTPASVVSYEQYF
TRBD1	-	TRBV5-1	TRBJ1-6	TGCGCCAGCAGCCCGGGGACAGGGGGAAATTCACCCCTCCACTTT	CASSPGTGGNSPLHF
TRBD2	-	TRBV6-4	TRBJ2-1	TGTGCCAGCAGCGCAGAACTAGCGGGGGCCCCCAATGAGCAGTTCTTC	CASSAELAGAPNEQFF
TRBD1	-	TRBV28	TRBJ2-1	TGTGCCAGCAGTTTAACGACAGGGGTTGAGCAGTTCTTC	CASSLTTGVEQFF
TRBD1	-	TRBV11-2	TRBJ2-7	TGTGCCAGCAGCCCCACGCGGGGACAGGGCGAGCAGTACTTC	CASSPTRGQGEQYF
TRBD1	-	TRBV29-1	TRBJ2-7	TGCAGCGCTACAAGACCGGGGACAGGGCTAGCGGTCGAGCAGTACTTC	CSATRPGTGLAVEQYF
TRBD2	-	TRBV18	TRBJ2-2	TGTGCCAGCTCACCCAGACTAGCGGGAGATGGCGGGGAGCTGTTTTTT	CASSPRLAGDGGELFF
-	-	TRBV4-1	TRBJ2-7	TGCGCCAGCAGCCAAGAGGAGGTGGCGCAGGCCTACGAGCAGTACTTC	CASSQEEVAQAYEQYF
TRBD1	-	TRBV2	TRBJ1-2	TGTGCCAGCAGTACCCCTCCCGGGACAGGGGGCTCTGGCTACACCTTC	CASSTPPGTGGSGYTF
-	-	TRBV4-2	TRBJ2-3	TGTGCCAGCAGCCAAGATAATCAGGGGGGCTGGACAGATACGCAGTATTTT	CASSQDNQGGWTDTQYF
TRBD2	-	TRBV5-1	TRBJ2-1	TGCGCCAGCAACGTAGCGGGAACCTACAATGAGCAGTTCTTC	CASNVAGTYNEQFF